These 25 T cell receptor beta chains were all obtained from the same sample, sequenced in a study of long-term antiretroviral therapy in people with HIV. Assay version v3.0 of immunoSEQ was used, and it was run at survey level. Method: immunoSEQ multiplex PCR; TCRdb's copy keeps in-frame clones and lacks some. The sample records around 19,000 clones, roughly 83% being singletons. The sample here was unsorted PBMCs, taken 1.2 years after starting antiretroviral therapy. All receptors derive from a woman between 35 and 50 years old with HIV.

This chain joins TRBV27 and TRBJ1-2, with TRBD1 matching 7 bases. Germline CDR1 is MNHEY and CDR2 is SMNVEV (reference sequence). This CDR3 comprises 16 residues. After removal of 11 bases from V and 6 bases from J, the junction contained 21 bases not matched to a gene. The CDR3 loop reads CASKRGGGSPLDGYTF. The CDR3, as DNA: TGTGCCTCCAAGCGGGGAGGGGGCTCACCACTGGATGGCTACACCTTC.

This clone was seen a few times. The chain joins TRBV29-1 to TRBJ2-5, with D perhaps being TRBD1 or TRBD2 (6 bases each). V gave up 4 bases and J gave up 10 bases, with 13 bases separating them. The germline V gene encodes CDR1 SQVTM and CDR2 ANQGSEA. This CDR3 has 11 residues. CDR3 sequence reads: CSVGAGEVQYF. CDR3 bases: TGCAGCGTTGGGGCAGGGGAGGTCCAGTACTTC. Based on the CDR3 plus reference TRBV29-1 and TRBJ2-5, the full variable domain is SAVISQKPSRDICQRGTSLTIQCQVDSQVTMMFWYRQQPGQSLTLIATANQGSEATYESGFVIDKFPISRPNLTFSTLTVSNMSPEDSSIYLCSVGAGEVQYFGPGTRLLVL.

The V and J genes are TRBV9 and TRBJ2-2; the D is unclear. CDR1 is SGDLS, CDR2 YYNGEE, per germline. V lost 4 bases and J 2 bases, leaving 12 bases between the germline ends. CDR3 length: 15 residues. DNA of the CDR3: TGTGCCAGCAGCCGGACCGAGCCTAACACCGGGGAGCTGTTTTTT. The encoded protein is CASSRTEPNTGELFF.

The chain combines TRBV5-4 with TRBJ2-2; tentatively, D is TRBD2 (7 bases). CDR1 and CDR2 (germline): SGHNT, YYREEE (reference sequence). CDR3 size: 15 residues. The germline V and J ends were trimmed by 2 bases and 6 bases, with 14 bases remaining between them. CDR3 residues: CASSFGLGGAGELFF. DNA for the CDR3: TGTGCCAGCAGCTTTGGACTAGGGGGGGCCGGGGAGCTGTTTTTT.

The chain uses TRBV5-1 and TRBJ2-2; no clear D gene. The V end was cut by 4 bases, the J end by 4 bases, with 11 bases between. Germline V gene data show CDR1 as SGHRS and CDR2 as YFSETQ. This CDR3 has 14 amino acids. The CDR3 loop is CASSIPVLTGELFF. For the CDR3, the DNA is TGCGCCAGCAGCATCCCCGTACTCACCGGGGAGCTGTTTTTT.

V usage is TRBV9 and J usage is TRBJ2-2; unclear D gene. The CDR3 spans 13 residues. The V end was cut by 0 bases, the J end by 4 bases, with 4 bases between. Germline CDR1 reads SGDLS; CDR2 reads YYNGEE. The CDR3 spells CASSVGATGELFF. The CDR3 nucleotides are TGTGCCAGCAGCGTAGGGGCCACCGGGGAGCTGTTTTTT.

J is TRBJ2-7 and V is TRBV28; D may be TRBD1 (5 bases). Germline CDR1 reads MDHEN; CDR2 reads SYDVKM. The CDR3 sequence is 12 residues long. V was pared by 4 bases and J by 6 bases, with 10 bases between. The CDR3 nucleotides are TGTGCCAGCAGTTCCAAGGGGTTCGAGCAGTACTTC. This translates into CASSSKGFEQYF.

This chain links TRBV7-9 with TRBJ2-3; TRBD2 is a possible D gene (6 bases). Trimming cost V 1 base and J 3 bases, with 11 bases left between them. Germline CDR1 SEHNR, CDR2 FQNEAQ (reference sequence). The CDR3 is made up of 15 amino acids. CDR3: CASSLVPGTTDTQYF. The CDR3 region has the DNA TGTGCCAGCAGCTTAGTCCCCGGGACTACAGATACGCAGTATTTT.

This sequence joins TRBV10-3 and TRBJ2-2; D is perhaps TRBD1 (6 bases). From germline, CDR1 is ENHRY and CDR2 SYGVKD. Trimming left V 4 bases short and J 1 base short, with 10 bases between. The CDR3 runs to 15 residues. Written as DNA, the CDR3 is TGTGCCATCAGTGGAGGACAGTTGAACACCGGGGAGCTGTTTTTT. Amino acid sequence: CAISGGQLNTGELFF.

The CDR3 is CATSGGPNEKLFF. CDR3 sequence (DNA): TGTGCCACCTCAGGGGGACCGAATGAAAAACTGTTTTTT. The chain couples TRBV15 to TRBJ1-4; the match to TRBD1 covers 7 bases. J lost 5 bases, V lost 8 bases, and 5 bases had no gene match. This CDR3 spans 13 amino acids. Germline values: CDR1 LNHNV, CDR2 YYDKDF (reference sequence).

This clone turned up a few times. V is TRBV27 and J is TRBJ2-7; 11 nucleotides match TRBD2. With V trimmed by 2 bases and J by 4 bases, 7 bases remained unmatched. Germline CDR1 is MNHEY and CDR2 is SMNVEV (reference sequence). The CDR3 length is 16 residues. The CDR3 region is CASSLTLAGARYEQYF. The CDR3 coding sequence is TGTGCCAGCAGTTTAACACTAGCGGGAGCGCGGTACGAGCAGTACTTC.

V is TRBV6-6 and J is TRBJ2-5; D possibly uses TRBD1 or TRBD2 (5 bases each). CDR3 size: 12 residues. Deletions cut 9 bases from V and 1 base from J, with 9 bases between. The germline V gene encodes CDR1 MNHNY and CDR2 SVGAGI (reference sequence). The CDR3 here is CASTRGQETQYF. For the CDR3, the DNA is TGTGCCAGTACGAGGGGCCAAGAGACCCAGTACTTC.

The rearrangement uses TRBV6-1 and TRBJ1-1, with unresolved D. The germline V gene encodes CDR1 MNHNS and CDR2 SASEGT. This CDR3 spans 13 amino acids. Trimming took 6 bases from V and 4 from J, leaving 12 bases between them. This chain's CDR3 is CASRRTSATEAFF. Written as DNA, the CDR3 is TGTGCCAGCAGAAGGACCTCGGCCACTGAAGCTTTCTTT.

V gene TRBV28 combines with J gene TRBJ1-1; possible D gene TRBD1, 5 bases. Germline-derived CDR1 and CDR2 are MDHEN and SYDVKM. With 8 bases removed from V and 11 bases from J, the gap between germline ends came to 24 bases. This CDR3 spans 14 amino acids. CDR3 DNA sequence: TGTGCCAGCGTGGAGGGGTTATCAGGGATTTACGCTTTCTTT. It translates to CASVEGLSGIYAFF.

The chain has TRBV15 and TRBJ2-7; TRBD1 matches 7 bases. Trimming cost V 5 bases and J 7 bases; bases outside gene matches: 14. CDR1 and CDR2 from the germline V gene are LNHNV and YYDKDF (reference sequence). This CDR3 spans 15 amino acids. Written as DNA, the CDR3 is TGTGCCACCAGCGGGTACAGGGGACCGCATAGGGAGCAGTACTTC. Protein sequence: CATSGYRGPHREQYF. Looking up the rest from reference TRBV15 and TRBJ2-7 gives the full variable domain: DAMVIQNPRYQVTQFGKPVTLSCSQTLNHNVMYWYQQKSSQAPKLLFHYYDKDFNNEADTPDNFQSRRPNTSFCFLDIRSPGLGDTAMYLCATSGYRGPHREQYFGPGTRLTVT.

The chain carries TRBV7-7 and TRBJ2-5; a possible D gene is TRBD2 (5 bases). The V gene's germline CDR1 is SSHAT and CDR2 FNYEAQ (reference sequence). The CDR3 is made up of 15 amino acids. V dropped 1 base and J dropped 5 bases, with 14 bases sitting between them. DNA for the CDR3: TGTGCCAGCAGCTTAGGAAGGACTTCGTGGGAGACCCAGTACTTC. Protein: CASSLGRTSWETQYF. Filled out from reference TRBV7-7 and TRBJ2-5, the complete variable domain reads GAGVSQSPRYKVTKRGQDVTLRCDPISSHATLYWYQQALGQGPEFLTYFNYEAQPDKSGLPSDRFSAERPEGSISTLTIQRTEQRDSAMYRCASSLGRTSWETQYFGPGTRLLVL.

The chain carries TRBV5-1 and TRBJ2-1, with no clear D. The V end lost 2 bases, the J end lost 1 base, and 10 bases lay between the germline ends. Germline CDR1 and CDR2: SGHRS and YFSETQ. The CDR3 loop spans 15 amino acids. The CDR3 nucleotides read TGCGCCAGCAGCTTCAGGACCCAATCCTACAATGAGCAGTTCTTC. This sequence encodes CASSFRTQSYNEQFF.

The gene calls are TRBV19 and TRBJ2-3; D perhaps matches TRBD1 (5 bases). V was clipped by 2 bases and J by 4 bases, with 7 bases between them. The germline V gene encodes CDR1 LNHDA and CDR2 SQIVND (reference sequence). The CDR3 is 13 residues long. CDR3 DNA: TGTGCCAGTAGTATACAGGGTTCAGATACGCAGTATTTT. As protein: CASSIQGSDTQYF.

The V call is TRBV27, the J call TRBJ2-7; D perhaps matches TRBD2 (5 bases). Germline V gene sequence: CDR1 MNHEY, CDR2 SMNVEV (reference sequence). Trimming stripped 2 bases from V and 2 bases from J, with 7 bases between. This CDR3 spans 13 amino acids. In nucleotides, the CDR3 is TGTGCCAGCAGTTTAACGGGGACCTACGAGCAGTACTTC. Its protein is CASSLTGTYEQYF.

This clone has just one count. This chain connects TRBV5-1 to TRBJ1-1, with a weak D call TRBD1 (6 bases). CDR1 and CDR2 (germline): SGHRS, YFSETQ. CDR3 length equals 14 residues. V lost 2 bases to trimming and J lost 0 bases, with 8 bases between them. The CDR3 region is CASSFDRLNTEAFF. DNA for the CDR3: TGCGCCAGCAGCTTTGACAGGCTGAACACTGAAGCTTTCTTT.

The chain links TRBV6-4 to TRBJ1-5; the D gene is possibly TRBD1 (6 bases). CDR1 is MRHNA and CDR2 is SNTAGT in the germline V gene. Trimming pared 3 bases from V and 5 bases from J, leaving 11 bases between. This CDR3 region has 14 residues. CDR3: CASSEQGGDQPQHF. CDR3 DNA sequence: TGTGCCAGCAGTGAACAGGGAGGGGATCAGCCCCAGCATTTT.

The chain combines TRBV19 with TRBJ1-5; the D is unclear. The CDR3 runs to 10 residues. Germline V CDR1 and CDR2: LNHDA, SQIVND (reference sequence). Trimming took off 4 bases at V and 7 bases at J, with 2 bases between the two ends. The CDR3 here is CASSNQPQHF. The CDR3 nucleotides are TGTGCCAGTAGTAACCAGCCCCAGCATTTT.

CDR3 sequence: CASSPQRGPDNEQFF. DNA for the CDR3: TGTGCCAGCTCACCACAGCGGGGACCCGACAATGAGCAGTTCTTC. This chain uses TRBV18 with TRBJ2-1, with 7 bases fitting TRBD2. From germline, CDR1 is KGHSH and CDR2 LQKENI. V shed 1 base and J 5 bases; nucleotides not matched to a gene: 5. The CDR3 is 15 residues long.

J is TRBJ1-5 and V is TRBV28, with TRBD1 matching 9 bases. The CDR3 runs 15 residues. V lost 4 bases and J lost 5; bases outside the gene matches: 6. Per the germline V gene, CDR1 is MDHEN and CDR2 is SYDVKM. The DNA for the CDR3 is TGTGCCAGCAGTTCAACCGGGACAGGGTATCAGCCCCAGCATTTT. Translated: CASSSTGTGYQPQHF.

This sequence joins TRBV7-9 and TRBJ1-4, with 10 nucleotides matching TRBD1. The germline CDR1 and CDR2 sequences are SEHNR and FQNEAQ (reference sequence). CDR3 length equals 14 residues. J gave up 6 bases and V 5 bases, and 3 bases lay outside the gene matches. The CDR3 protein is CASSPGQGYEKLFF. The CDR3 DNA follows: TGTGCCAGCAGCCCGGGACAGGGGTATGAAAAACTGTTTTTT.